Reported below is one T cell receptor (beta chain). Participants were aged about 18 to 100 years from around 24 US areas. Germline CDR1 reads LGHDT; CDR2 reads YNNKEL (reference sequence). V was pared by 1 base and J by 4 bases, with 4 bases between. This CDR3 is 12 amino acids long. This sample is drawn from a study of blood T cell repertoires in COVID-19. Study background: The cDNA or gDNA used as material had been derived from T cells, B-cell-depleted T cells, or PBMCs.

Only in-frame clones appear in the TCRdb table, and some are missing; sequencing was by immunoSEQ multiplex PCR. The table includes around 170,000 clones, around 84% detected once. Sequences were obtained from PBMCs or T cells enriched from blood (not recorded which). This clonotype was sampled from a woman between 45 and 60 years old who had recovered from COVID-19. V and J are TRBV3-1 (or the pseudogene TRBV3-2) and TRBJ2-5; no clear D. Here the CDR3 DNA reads TGTGCCAGCAGCCAAGGGGCAGAGACCCAGTACTTC. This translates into CASSQGAETQYF.